What follows are 11 T cell receptor beta chains derived from one specimen sequenced in a study of blood T cells in healthy people across ages (dated by TCRdb to the mid-2010s). Library construction relied on 5' RACE. The sequencer was an Illumina HiSeq 2500. The second PCR ran for roughly 7 to 12 cycles and used a J-beta primer mix along with a sample-barcoded 5' primer. The public reads were run again by TCRdb, first through fastp at Q25 and then through MiXCR, and only productive beta chains were kept. One record per CDR3 amino acid sequence lists the most common genes and DNA. Across this sample there are some 1,000,000 distinct CDR3 sequences, with 20% to 25% seen only once. Around 0.7% of the sample is held by the ten biggest clonotypes. These data are also associated with another study on T cells of mothers and their children.

Input material: blood. The receptors stem from a girl aged 2-9 years in good health.

Written as DNA, the CDR3 is TGTGCCAGCAGCTTGTTCGGGAACTTTTACGAGCAGTACTTC. Translation: CASSLFGNFYEQYF. The V call is TRBV5-6, the J call TRBJ2-7; D is perhaps TRBD2 (5 bases). The CDR3 is 14 amino acids. V lost 1 base and J 4 bases, leaving 12 bases between the germline ends. CDR1 and CDR2 from the germline V gene are SGHDT and YYEEEE. The full variable domain, with the rest looked up from reference TRBV5-6 and TRBJ2-7, is DAGVTQSPTHLIKTRGQQVTLRCSPKSGHDTVSWYQQALGQGPQFIFQYYEEEERQRGNFPDRFSGHQFPNYSSELNVNALLLGDSALYLCASSLFGNFYEQYFGPGTRLTVT.

This clonotype occurred a few times. CDR3 region: CASAGTGLMNTEAFF. In DNA form, the CDR3 reads TGTGCCAGCGCCGGGACAGGGTTGATGAACACTGAAGCTTTCTTT. The chain recombines TRBV27 with TRBJ1-1; 9 nucleotides match TRBD1. The trim removed 8 bases at V and 0 bases at J, leaving 7 bases unmatched. This CDR3 is 15 amino acids long. Germline V gene sequence: CDR1 MNHEY, CDR2 SMNVEV (reference sequence).

V and J are TRBV2 and TRBJ1-5; possible D gene TRBD1, 5 bases. The CDR3 loop spans 16 amino acids. Trimming left V 4 bases short and J 5 bases short, with 18 bases between. CDR1 and CDR2 from the germline V gene are SNHLY and FYNNEI. CDR3 sequence: CASSAPRGASDQPQHF. The CDR3 DNA reads TGTGCCAGCAGTGCCCCCCGAGGGGCCAGCGATCAGCCCCAGCATTTT.

V is TRBV7-2 and J is TRBJ2-7; D is uncertain. CDR1 is SGHTA, CDR2 FQGNSA, per germline. This CDR3 contains 13 residues. The V gene lost 1 base and the J gene lost 4 bases, with 8 bases spanning the gap. CDR3 residues: CASSLGWRYEQYF. As DNA, the CDR3 is TGTGCCAGCAGCTTAGGTTGGCGTTACGAGCAGTACTTC.

This sequence joins TRBV13 and TRBJ1-1; D is ambiguous. Trimming shortened V by 5 bases and J by 4 bases, and 11 bases separated the two germline ends. In germline, CDR1 is PRHDT, CDR2 FYEKMQ (reference sequence). The CDR3 runs to 13 residues. The CDR3 nucleotides read TGTGCCAGCAGCCAAAGACCAGTCACTGAAGCTTTCTTT. Translated: CASSQRPVTEAFF.

The chain uses TRBV29-1 and TRBJ2-7; the D call may be TRBD1 or TRBD2 (5 bases each). V was shortened by 4 bases and J by 2 bases, with 18 bases between the two germline ends. This CDR3 comprises 15 residues. Germline-derived CDR1 and CDR2 are SQVTM and ANQGSEA. The CDR3 DNA is TGCAGCGTTGTCGGTATAGGGGACGAAGCCTACGAGCAGTACTTC. Its translation is CSVVGIGDEAYEQYF.

V and J are TRBV6-2 or TRBV6-3 and TRBJ2-5; 12 bases fit TRBD2. The CDR3 contains 16 residues. In germline, CDR1 is MNHEY, CDR2 SVGEGT. V lost 7 bases, J lost 4 bases, and 10 bases stayed unmatched. The CDR3 bases are TGTGCCAGCACCGAATCCCCGGGACTAGCGGGAGAGACCCAGTACTTC. It specifies CASTESPGLAGETQYF.

This clonotype occurred a few times. The chain joins TRBV5-1 to TRBJ2-5; 8 nucleotides agree with TRBD2. CDR3 size: 9 residues. The ends lost 9 bases at V and 11 bases at J; junction bases unmatched: 3. In germline, CDR1 is SGHRS, CDR2 YFSETQ. Here the CDR3 DNA reads TGCGCCACCGGGGGGGAGCAGTACTTC. Its protein product is CATGGEQYF.

On this clonotype itself: Germline and junction disagree at one end, which may indicate a read error. The chain carries TRBV10-3 and TRBJ1-6; weak D call: TRBD1 (5 bases). This CDR3 has 15 residues. Looked up from germline, CDR1 is ENHRY and CDR2 is SYGVKD. CDR3 amino acids: CTISESGRTNSPLHF. In DNA form, the CDR3 reads TGTACCATCAGTGAATCGGGACGGACGAATTCACCCCTCCACTTT.

The chain is built from TRBV7-2 and TRBJ1-1, with D hard to call. The CDR3 extends over 14 amino acids. V lost 5 bases and J 11 bases, leaving 21 bases between the germline ends. Germline V gives CDR1 SGHTA, CDR2 FQGNSA. The CDR3 loop is CASSRGFRPDWAFF. The DNA for the CDR3 is TGTGCCAGCAGCCGTGGTTTTAGGCCCGATTGGGCTTTCTTT. Based on the CDR3 plus reference TRBV7-2 and TRBJ1-1, the full variable domain is GAGVSQSPSNKVTEKGKDVELRCDPISGHTALYWYRQSLGQGLEFLIYFQGNSAPDKSGLPSDRFSAERTGGSVSTLTIQRTQQEDSAVYLCASSRGFRPDWAFFGQGTRLTVV.

This clonotype was seen repeatedly, ten times or more. V usage is TRBV4-1 and J usage is TRBJ2-1; D is ambiguous. The germline V and J ends were trimmed by 1 base and 2 bases, with 18 bases remaining between them. The length of the CDR3 is 18 residues. Per germline, CDR1 MGHRA and CDR2 YSYEKL. CDR3 residues: CASSQGLPLSLTYNEQFF. CDR3 nucleotide sequence: TGCGCCAGCAGCCAAGGACTGCCACTATCTCTCACCTACAATGAGCAGTTCTTC.